Below are 10 T cell receptor beta chains sequenced from a single sample in a study of blood T cells in healthy people across ages. Through a sample-barcoded 5' primer and a J-beta primer mix, a second PCR was run for about 6 to 12 cycles. Each CDR3 protein gets one entry after TCRdb re-called the 5' RACE reads with MiXCR. This table has around 1,000,000 distinct CDR3 sequences, around two fifths appearing once. Sequencing was done on a sample of blood. The receptors were gathered from a young man in good health.

The J gene is TRBJ2-1, the V gene TRBV7-9, with a possible D match to TRBD1 (5 bases). TRBJ2-7 explains the end of the DNA better; the J call may be wrong. The CDR3 has 14 residues. Looked up from germline, CDR1 is SEHNR and CDR2 is FQNEAQ (reference sequence). This CDR3 is CASSPTDSHNEQYF. In nucleotides, the CDR3 is TGTGCCAGCAGCCCAACCGACAGCCACAATGAGCAGTACTTC.

The genes are TRBV4-1 and TRBJ1-2, with D tentatively TRBD1 (6 bases). The CDR3 runs to 17 residues. The V and J ends lost 6 bases and 6 bases respectively, with 26 bases between them. Looked up from germline, CDR1 is MGHRA and CDR2 is YSYEKL. CDR3 amino acids: CASRHQLTQGKRHGYTF. CDR3 sequence (DNA): TGCGCCAGCAGGCACCAACTAACCCAGGGGAAACGACATGGCTACACCTTC.

The chain recombines TRBV5-1 with TRBJ1-1, with D unclear. Germline CDR1 is SGHRS and CDR2 is YFSETQ. The CDR3 is made up of 17 amino acids. Trimming stripped 0 bases from V and 1 base from J, with 16 bases between. In DNA form, the CDR3 reads TGCGCCAGCAGCTTGGCTAGGGCGCCCATAGGGAACACTGAAGCTTTCTTT. It yields the protein CASSLARAPIGNTEAFF.

This clonotype showed up just a few times. The V call is TRBV2, the J call TRBJ1-2; 8 bases are a match to TRBD1. The J segment lost 0 bases and the V segment lost 1 base, leaving 4 bases of the junction unmatched. The CDR3 covers 16 residues. CDR1 and CDR2 (germline): SNHLY, FYNNEI. CDR3 sequence: CASSEGTGQTNYGYTF. The CDR3 DNA reads TGTGCCAGCAGTGAAGGGACAGGGCAAACTAACTATGGCTACACCTTC.

This clonotype has just a few counts. The J gene is TRBJ2-3, the V gene TRBV9, with 12 bases matching TRBD2. V gave up 3 bases and J gave up 7 bases; unmatched junction bases: 3. CDR3 length: 14 amino acids. CDR1 and CDR2 from the germline V gene are SGDLS and YYNGEE. The CDR3 DNA reads as TGTGCCAGCAGCGCCGGACTAGCGGGGAATACGCAGTATTTT. Its protein product is CASSAGLAGNTQYF.

This clonotype turned up a few times. The chain employs TRBV4-2 and TRBJ1-4, with 7 bases that match TRBD1. Looked up from germline, CDR1 is LGHNA and CDR2 is YNFKEQ. This CDR3 contains 14 residues. Trimming cost V 1 base and J 7 bases; bases outside gene matches: 3. CDR3 bases: TGTGCCAGCAGCCAAGGAAACAGGGGTGAAAAACTGTTTTTT. As protein: CASSQGNRGEKLFF.

CDR3 in DNA: TGTGCCAGCAGTTACTCGGACAGGAGCGCCTACGAGCAGTACTTC. Protein: CASSYSDRSAYEQYF. The gene calls are TRBV6-6 and TRBJ2-7; the match to TRBD1 covers 7 bases. After removal of 0 bases from V and 2 bases from J, the junction contained 4 bases not matched to a gene. Germline V CDR1 and CDR2: MNHNY, SVGAGI (reference sequence). This CDR3 has 15 residues.

To note about this clonotype: A much larger clone sits a single nucleotide away, making a read error possible. The V and J genes are TRBV12-3 or TRBV12-4 and TRBJ2-5; no firm D call. The CDR3 is made up of 12 amino acids. Trimming left V 1 base short and J 13 bases short, with 13 bases between. CDR3 sequence: CASSLEVRVVYF. The CDR3 DNA is TGTGCCAGCAGTTTAGAAGTTAGGGTGGTGTACTTC.

V and J are TRBV19 and TRBJ1-2, with D uncertain. CDR3 length: 12 residues. V was cut by 11 bases and J by 0 bases, with 10 bases left in between. Germline assignment: CDR1 LNHDA and CDR2 SQIVND (reference sequence). CDR3 amino acids: CAAGSANYGYTF. In DNA form, the CDR3 reads TGTGCCGCGGGCTCCGCTAACTATGGCTACACCTTC.

The V and J genes are TRBV4-3 and TRBJ2-1; 8 bases map to TRBD1. This CDR3 spans 15 amino acids. CDR1 is LGHNA and CDR2 is YSLEER in the germline V gene. V shed 0 bases and J 8 bases; nucleotides not matched to a gene: 6. The CDR3 DNA reads TGCGCCAGCAGCCAAGAAACCCAGGGGGCAGATGAGCAGTTCTTC. It is translated as CASSQETQGADEQFF.